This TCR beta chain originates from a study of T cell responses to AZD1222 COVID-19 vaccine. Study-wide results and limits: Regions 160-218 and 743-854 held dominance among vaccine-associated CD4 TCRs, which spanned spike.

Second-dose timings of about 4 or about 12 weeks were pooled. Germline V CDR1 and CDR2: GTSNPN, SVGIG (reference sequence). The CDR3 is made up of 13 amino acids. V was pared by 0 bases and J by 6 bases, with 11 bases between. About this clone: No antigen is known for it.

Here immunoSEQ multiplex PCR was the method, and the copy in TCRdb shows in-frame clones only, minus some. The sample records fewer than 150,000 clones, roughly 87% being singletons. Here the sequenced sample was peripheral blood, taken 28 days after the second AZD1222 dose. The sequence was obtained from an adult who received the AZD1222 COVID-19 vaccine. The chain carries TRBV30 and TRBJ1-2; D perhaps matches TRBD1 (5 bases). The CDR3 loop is CAWSVSGVNGYTF. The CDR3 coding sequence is TGTGCCTGGAGTGTATCGGGGGTAAATGGCTACACCTTC.